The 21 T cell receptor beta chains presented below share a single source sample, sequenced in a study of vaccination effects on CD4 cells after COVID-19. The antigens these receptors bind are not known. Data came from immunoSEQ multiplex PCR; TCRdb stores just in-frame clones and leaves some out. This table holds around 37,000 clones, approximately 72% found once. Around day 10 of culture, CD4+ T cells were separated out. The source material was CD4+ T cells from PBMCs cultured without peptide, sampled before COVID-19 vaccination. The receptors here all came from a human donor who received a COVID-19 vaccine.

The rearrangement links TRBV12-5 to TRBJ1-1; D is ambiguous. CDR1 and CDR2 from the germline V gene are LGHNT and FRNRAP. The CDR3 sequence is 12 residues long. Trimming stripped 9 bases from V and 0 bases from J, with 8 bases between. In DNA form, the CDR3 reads TGTGCTAGCGCCTTTGTGAACACTGAAGCTTTCTTT. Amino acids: CASAFVNTEAFF.

The CDR3 coding sequence is TGTGCCAGCAGCTTGCGGGGTAGCGAGGAGACCCAGTACTTC. This codes for CASSLRGSEETQYF. This sequence joins TRBV5-5 and TRBJ2-5, with a tentative D call TRBD2 (5 bases). Germline CDR1 is SGHKS and CDR2 is YYEKEE (reference sequence). Deletions cut 1 base from V and 5 bases from J, with 12 bases between. The CDR3 contains 14 residues.

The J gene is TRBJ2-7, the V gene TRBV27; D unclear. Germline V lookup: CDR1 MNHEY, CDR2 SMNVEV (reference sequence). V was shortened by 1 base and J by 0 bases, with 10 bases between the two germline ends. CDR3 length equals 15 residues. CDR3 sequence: CASSLYLDSSYEQYF. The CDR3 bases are TGTGCCAGCAGTTTATATCTAGATAGCTCCTACGAGCAGTACTTC.

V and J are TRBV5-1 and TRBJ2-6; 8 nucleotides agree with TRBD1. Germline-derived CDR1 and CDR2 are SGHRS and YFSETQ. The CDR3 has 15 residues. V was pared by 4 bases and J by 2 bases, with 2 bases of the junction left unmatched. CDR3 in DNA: TGCGCCAGCAGCAAACAGGGGGCTGGGGCCAACGTCCTGACTTTC. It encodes CASSKQGAGANVLTF.

The CDR3: CASSQATYEQYF. The DNA of the CDR3 is TGTGCCAGCAGCCAAGCTACCTACGAGCAGTACTTC. This chain connects TRBV3-1 (or the pseudogene TRBV3-2) to TRBJ2-7, with no clear D. V shed 1 base and J shed 2 bases, with 3 bases lying between them. Per germline, CDR1 LGHDT and CDR2 YNNKEL (reference sequence). The CDR3 runs to 12 residues.

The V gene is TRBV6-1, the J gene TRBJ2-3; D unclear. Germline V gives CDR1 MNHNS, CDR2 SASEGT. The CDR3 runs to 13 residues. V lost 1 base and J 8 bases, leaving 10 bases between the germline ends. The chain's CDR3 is CASSEDKPGTQYF. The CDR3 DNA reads TGTGCCAGCAGTGAAGACAAGCCGGGTACGCAGTATTTT.

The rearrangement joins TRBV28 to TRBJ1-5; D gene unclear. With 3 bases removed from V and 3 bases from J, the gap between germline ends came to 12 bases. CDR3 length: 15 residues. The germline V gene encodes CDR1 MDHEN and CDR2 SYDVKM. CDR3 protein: CASSFMAGVNQPQHF. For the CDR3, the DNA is TGTGCCAGCAGTTTCATGGCTGGGGTCAATCAGCCCCAGCATTTT.

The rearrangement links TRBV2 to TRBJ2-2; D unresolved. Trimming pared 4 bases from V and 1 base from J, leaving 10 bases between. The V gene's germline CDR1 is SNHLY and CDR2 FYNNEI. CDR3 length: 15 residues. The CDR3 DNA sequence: TGTGCCAGCAGTGTCGAAGCTATGAACACCGGGGAGCTGTTTTTT. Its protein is CASSVEAMNTGELFF.

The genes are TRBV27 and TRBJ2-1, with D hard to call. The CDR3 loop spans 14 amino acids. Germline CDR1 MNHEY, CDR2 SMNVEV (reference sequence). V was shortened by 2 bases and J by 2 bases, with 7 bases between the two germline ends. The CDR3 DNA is TGTGCCAGCAGTTTAGGGCAGGCCTACAATGAGCAGTTCTTC. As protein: CASSLGQAYNEQFF.

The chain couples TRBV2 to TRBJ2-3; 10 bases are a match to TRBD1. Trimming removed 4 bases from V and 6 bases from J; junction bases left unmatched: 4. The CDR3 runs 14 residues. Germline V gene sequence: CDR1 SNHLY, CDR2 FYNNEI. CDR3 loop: CASSGDRGYDTQYF. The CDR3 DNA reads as TGTGCCAGCAGTGGGGACAGGGGATATGATACGCAGTATTTT.

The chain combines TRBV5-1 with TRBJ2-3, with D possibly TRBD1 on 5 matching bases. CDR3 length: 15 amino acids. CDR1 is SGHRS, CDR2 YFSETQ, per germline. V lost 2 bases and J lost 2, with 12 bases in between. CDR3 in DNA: TGCGCCAGCAGCTTCCGACAGAGCACCACAGATACGCAGTATTTT. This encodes CASSFRQSTTDTQYF.

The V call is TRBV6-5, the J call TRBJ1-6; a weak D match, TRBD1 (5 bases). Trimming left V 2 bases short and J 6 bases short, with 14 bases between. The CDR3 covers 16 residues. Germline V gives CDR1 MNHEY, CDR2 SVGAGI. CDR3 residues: CASSYASGTGNSPLHF. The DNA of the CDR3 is TGTGCCAGCAGTTACGCCTCCGGGACTGGTAATTCACCCCTCCACTTT.

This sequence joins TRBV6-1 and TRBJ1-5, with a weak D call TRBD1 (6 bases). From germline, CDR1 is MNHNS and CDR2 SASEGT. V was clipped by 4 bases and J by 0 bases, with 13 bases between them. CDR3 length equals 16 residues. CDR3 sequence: CASSGGGPNSNQPQHF. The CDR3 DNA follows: TGTGCCAGCAGTGGTGGGGGGCCCAATAGCAATCAGCCCCAGCATTTT.

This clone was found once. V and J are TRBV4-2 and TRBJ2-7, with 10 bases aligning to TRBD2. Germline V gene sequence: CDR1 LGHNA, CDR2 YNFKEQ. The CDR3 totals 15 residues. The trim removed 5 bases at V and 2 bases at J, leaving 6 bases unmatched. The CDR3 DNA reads TGTGCCAGCAGCGTCAGCGGGGGGGCCCCCTACGAGCAGTACTTC. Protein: CASSVSGGAPYEQYF.

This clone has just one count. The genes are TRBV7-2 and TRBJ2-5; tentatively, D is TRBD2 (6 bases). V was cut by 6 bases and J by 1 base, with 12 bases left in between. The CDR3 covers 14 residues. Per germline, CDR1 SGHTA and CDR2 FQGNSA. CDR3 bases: TGTGCCAGCAGACGTGGGGGAGGCCAAGAGACCCAGTACTTC. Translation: CASRRGGGQETQYF.

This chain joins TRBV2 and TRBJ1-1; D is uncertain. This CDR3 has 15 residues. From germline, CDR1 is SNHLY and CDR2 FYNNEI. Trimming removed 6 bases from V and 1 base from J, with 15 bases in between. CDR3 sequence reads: CASSALRQANTEAFF. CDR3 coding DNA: TGTGCCAGCAGCGCCCTACGGCAGGCGAACACTGAAGCTTTCTTT.

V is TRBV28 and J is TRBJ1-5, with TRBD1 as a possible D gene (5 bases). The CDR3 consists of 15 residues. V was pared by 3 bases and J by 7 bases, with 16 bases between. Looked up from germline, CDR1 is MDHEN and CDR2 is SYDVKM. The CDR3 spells CASSFGTVRGQPQHF. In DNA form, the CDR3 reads TGTGCCAGCAGTTTCGGGACGGTACGGGGGCAGCCCCAGCATTTT.

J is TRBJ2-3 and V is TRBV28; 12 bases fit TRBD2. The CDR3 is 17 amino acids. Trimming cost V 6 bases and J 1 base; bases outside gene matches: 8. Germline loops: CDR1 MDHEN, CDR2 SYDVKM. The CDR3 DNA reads TGTGCCAGCAGCCTACTCGGGACTAGCGGGCGCACAGATACGCAGTATTTT. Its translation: CASSLLGTSGRTDTQYF.

The CDR3, as DNA: TGCAGTGCTAGTCGTGGGGGACAGGGACGTAATCAGCCCCAGCATTTT. It encodes CSASRGGQGRNQPQHF. This chain uses TRBV20-1 with TRBJ1-5, with 9 bases identical to TRBD1. The germline V gene encodes CDR1 DFQATT and CDR2 SNEGSKA (reference sequence). The CDR3 covers 16 residues. J lost 4 bases, V lost 3 bases, and 10 bases had no gene match.

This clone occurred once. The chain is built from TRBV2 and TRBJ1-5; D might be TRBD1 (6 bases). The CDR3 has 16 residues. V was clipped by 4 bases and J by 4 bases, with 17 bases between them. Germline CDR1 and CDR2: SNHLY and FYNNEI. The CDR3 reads CASSGDGGQGNQPQHF. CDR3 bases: TGTGCCAGCAGTGGGGATGGGGGGCAGGGGAATCAGCCCCAGCATTTT.

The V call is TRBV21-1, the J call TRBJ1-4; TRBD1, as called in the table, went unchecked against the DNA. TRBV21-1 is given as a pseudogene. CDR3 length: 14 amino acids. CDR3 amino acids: CASSSGTVLEKLFF. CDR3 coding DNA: TGTGCCAGCAGTTCCGGGACAGTTTTAGAAAAACTGTTTTTT.